Below, one T cell receptor beta chain is given with its context. Its specificity is unknown. The sample is drawn from a study of cytomegalovirus exposure and HLA in healthy donors. Study as a whole: Out of roughly 200 million T cells, an earlier analysis found roughly 110 million unique TCR beta sequences in total.

The PCR had 60 Vbeta and 13 Jbeta primers. Some clones are missing from TCRdb's copy, which holds only in-frame ones; the method was immunoSEQ multiplex PCR. The sample includes 150,000 to 200,000 clones, 75% to 85% of them seen just once. Study-level results: A few CMV-associated chains were confirmed in vitro to be specific for CMV antigens. Some TCR beta chains (roughly 150 of them) were listed as cytomegalovirus-associated.

The CDR3 consists of 17 residues. Germline-derived CDR1 and CDR2 are SGHAT and FQNNGV. V dropped 3 bases and J dropped 0; count of bases not matched to a gene: 5. J is TRBJ1-6 and V is TRBV11-2, with 7 bases that match TRBD1. The clonotype comes from a man aged 18-30 years in good health and CMV-seronegative. Specimen: PBMCs. The CDR3 loop reads CASSFVHRGSYNSPLHF. The CDR3 nucleotides are TGTGCCAGCAGCTTCGTTCACAGGGGCTCCTATAATTCACCCCTCCACTTT.